This TCR beta chain emerged from a study of OX40 agonist ivuxolimab in advanced cancers. This CDR3 has 21 amino acids. The ends lost 2 bases at V and 5 bases at J; junction bases unmatched: 23. CDR1 and CDR2 from the germline V gene are SGHVS and FNYEAQ. Assay used: immunoSEQ multiplex PCR; TCRdb lists only in-frame clones, some missing. The table has tens of thousands of clones, 84% seen once. The TCR comes from an adult with an advanced solid tumor such as melanoma, head and neck, liver or kidney cancer. J is TRBJ2-7 and V is TRBV7-6, with TRBD2 matching 11 bases. The specimen comprised CD4+ or CD8+ T cells sorted from blood, sampled in a trial of the OX40 agonist ivuxolimab. CDR3 nucleotide sequence: TGTGCCAGCAGCTTAAAGTCTGCCCCTTACGAAACTAGCGGGAGATCAAACGAGCAGTACTTC. Translated, it gives CASSLKSAPYETSGRSNEQYF.